This TCR beta chain is drawn from a study of cytomegalovirus exposure and HLA in healthy donors. Study-level information: Earlier work reported around 110 million unique TCR beta sequences from approximately 180 million T cells.

The PCR had 60 Vbeta and 13 Jbeta primers. The data were produced by immunoSEQ multiplex PCR, yet TCRdb's version contains in-frame clones alone and is incomplete. Of under 300,000 clones listed, about 81% are singletons. This CDR3 contains 16 residues. Per germline, CDR1 ENHRY and CDR2 SYGVKD. The V gene end was trimmed by 2 bases and the J gene end by 3 bases; junction bases not matched to a gene: 4. About this clone: The antigen remains unidentified.

Study-wide points: Owing to their indistinguishability, certain V segments, notably TRBV6-2 and TRBV6-3, were excluded. A later analysis found most CMV-associated TCR beta chains apparently HLA-restricted.

The chain couples TRBV10-3 to TRBJ1-4, with 9 nucleotides matching TRBD1. The receptor's source is a woman in her sixties in good health and CMV-seropositive. Sequenced material: PBMCs. In DNA form, the CDR3 reads TGTGCCATCAGTGAGGGGACAGGGTCGCCTAATGAAAAACTGTTTTTT. Protein sequence: CAISEGTGSPNEKLFF.